Shown below are 29 T cell receptor beta chains from a single sample sequenced in a study of T cells in Graves' hyperthyroidism and ophthalmopathy. RNA transcripts served as the template for amplifying TCR beta CDR3 regions. The study used the HTBI primer set for a first-round RT-PCR of the TCR CDR3. One entry per CDR3 protein, called by TCRdb with MiXCR from the multiplex PCR reads. The sample lists about 350,000 distinct CDR3 sequences, approximately 13% occurring once. The sample taken for sequencing was blood. The receptor set was obtained from a woman aged 25 to 39 with Graves' hyperthyroidism.

This clonotype was seen a few times. This chain links TRBV28 with TRBJ2-7; 7 bases are a match to TRBD2. The length of the CDR3 is 16 residues. Looked up from germline, CDR1 is MDHEN and CDR2 is SYDVKM. V gave up 2 bases and J gave up 7 bases; unmatched junction bases: 14. The CDR3: CASSLGGGSALREQYF. The CDR3 nucleotides read TGTGCCAGCAGTTTAGGGGGGGGGAGTGCTCTAAGGGAGCAGTACTTC.

This rearrangement joins TRBV30 to TRBJ1-4, with a weak D call TRBD1 (5 bases). V lost 7 bases and J 8 bases, leaving 14 bases between the germline ends. In germline, CDR1 is GTSNPN, CDR2 SVGIG (reference sequence). There are 12 residues in the CDR3. CDR3 bases: TGTGCCTTGACAAAGGGGATAGAAAAACTGTTTTTT. This sequence encodes CALTKGIEKLFF.

CDR3 nucleotide sequence: TGTGCCAGCAGTCTACCCGGGACTAGAATTGGCAATGAGCAGTTCTTC. This sequence encodes CASSLPGTRIGNEQFF. The chain is built from TRBV6-2 or TRBV6-3 and TRBJ2-1; 8 bases map to TRBD2. The CDR3 extends over 16 amino acids. Germline loops: CDR1 MNHEY, CDR2 SVGEGT. The trim removed 5 bases at V and 6 bases at J, leaving 12 bases unmatched.

Ten or more counts support this clonotype. The V call is TRBV12-3 or TRBV12-4, the J call TRBJ1-1; a weak D match, TRBD1 (5 bases). CDR3 size: 14 residues. Trimming left V 3 bases short and J 0 bases short, with 8 bases between. The CDR3 DNA reads as TGTGCCAGCAGTTTGAAGGGGTTGAACACTGAAGCTTTCTTT. This gives the protein CASSLKGLNTEAFF.

This clonotype showed up many times. V usage is TRBV5-5 and J usage is TRBJ1-5; TRBD1 agrees at 8 bases. This CDR3 comprises 17 residues. The trim removed 0 bases at V and 5 bases at J, leaving 10 bases unmatched. CDR1 is SGHKS, CDR2 YYEKEE, per germline (reference sequence). As DNA, the CDR3 is TGTGCCAGCAGCTTGGGGCTTGACAGGGGTCAGGATCAGCCCCAGCATTTT. Translating it yields CASSLGLDRGQDQPQHF.

In this sample, this clonotype turned up many times. The V call is TRBV6-6, the J call TRBJ1-5; D unresolved. The CDR3 consists of 16 residues. V was pared by 0 bases and J by 3 bases, with 12 bases between. The germline CDR1 and CDR2 sequences are MNHNY and SVGAGI (reference sequence). The chain's CDR3 is CASSYSRDEHNQPQHF. DNA of the CDR3: TGTGCCAGCAGTTACTCCAGAGATGAGCACAATCAGCCCCAGCATTTT.

As concerns this clonotype: Since a much larger clone is just one base distant, this may be a read error. This chain uses TRBV3-1 with TRBJ2-7; TRBD2 aligns across 7 bases. CDR3 length: 13 residues. With 4 bases clipped from V and 4 bases from J, the junction kept 4 bases outside the gene matches. Germline lookup yields CDR1 LGHDT and CDR2 YNNKEL (reference sequence). CDR3 bases: TGTGCCAGCAGCCGGAGTAGCGGGTACGAGCAGTACTTC. Amino acids: CASSRSSGYEQYF.

In its sample, this clonotype was seen many times. The chain combines TRBV20-1 with TRBJ2-7, with D possibly matching TRBD1 (5 bases). There are 15 residues in the CDR3. V was pared by 0 bases and J by 2 bases, with 14 bases between. The germline gives CDR1 DFQATT, CDR2 SNEGSKA (reference sequence). The DNA of the CDR3 is TGCAGTGCTAGAGATCACAACAGGATGACCTACGAGCAGTACTTC. It is translated as CSARDHNRMTYEQYF.

This clonotype has at least ten counts. The J gene is TRBJ2-5, the V gene TRBV19; no clear D. The CDR3 sequence is 14 residues long. V lost 5 bases, J lost 7 bases, and 17 bases lay in between. The germline V gene encodes CDR1 LNHDA and CDR2 SQIVND (reference sequence). This chain's CDR3 is CASSAGYGVGTQYF. The CDR3 DNA reads as TGTGCCAGTAGTGCTGGCTATGGCGTCGGGACCCAGTACTTC.

There are many counts of this clonotype. This chain links TRBV20-1 with TRBJ1-1; 8 bases match TRBD1. Germline assignment: CDR1 DFQATT and CDR2 SNEGSKA (reference sequence). The V and J ends lost 0 bases and 3 bases, in that order; junction bases with no gene match: 3. CDR3 length: 14 amino acids. The CDR3 here is CSARETGAHTEAFF. In DNA form, the CDR3 reads TGCAGTGCTAGAGAGACAGGGGCGCACACTGAAGCTTTCTTT.

The chain has TRBV28 and TRBJ1-2; 8 bases are shared with TRBD1. This CDR3 is 15 amino acids long. CDR1 is MDHEN, CDR2 SYDVKM, per germline. The V segment lost 4 bases and the J segment 3 bases; nucleotides outside the gene matches: 7. CDR3 protein: CASSSRKTGDYGYTF. The DNA of the CDR3 is TGTGCCAGCAGTTCTCGGAAGACAGGGGACTATGGCTACACCTTC.

CDR3 DNA sequence: TGCAGTGCTATATTAGCTAGTTTTAAGAGTGAGCAGTTCTTC. Its protein is CSAILASFKSEQFF. V is TRBV20-1 and J is TRBJ2-1; D unclear. With 4 bases removed from V and 9 bases from J, the gap between germline ends came to 19 bases. The CDR3 has 14 residues. CDR1 and CDR2 from the germline V gene are DFQATT and SNEGSKA (reference sequence).

This clonotype showed up many times. This chain links TRBV19 with TRBJ2-1; tentative D call: TRBD2 (6 bases). V lost 7 bases to trimming and J lost 5 bases, with 12 bases between them. CDR1 LNHDA and CDR2 SQIVND come from the germline V gene (reference sequence). This CDR3 has 13 residues. This CDR3 reads CASTHGGDNEQFF. The CDR3 bases are TGTGCCAGTACTCACGGCGGGGACAATGAGCAGTTCTTC.

This chain uses TRBV20-1 with TRBJ2-3, with 8 bases matching TRBD1. V dropped 3 bases and J dropped 4; count of bases not matched to a gene: 9. The CDR3 extends over 15 amino acids. Germline CDR1 reads DFQATT; CDR2 reads SNEGSKA (reference sequence). CDR3 protein: CSASPVRGQADTQYF. The CDR3 nucleotides read TGCAGTGCTAGTCCGGTCAGGGGGCAGGCAGATACGCAGTATTTT.

In this sample, this clonotype turned up many times. This sequence joins TRBV7-2 and TRBJ2-7, with 10 bases aligning to TRBD1. Trimming at V came to 5 bases and at J to 6 bases, leaving 7 bases not matched to a gene. Germline V gene sequence: CDR1 SGHTA, CDR2 FQGNSA. This CDR3 contains 14 residues. As DNA, the CDR3 is TGTGCCAGCAGCAGGGGACAGGGGATCGGCGAGCAGTACTTC. This translates into CASSRGQGIGEQYF.

This clonotype was counted a few times. The CDR3 region has the DNA TGTGCCAGCAGCCAACAATTGTCCTACCCGTCGTTGAACACTGAAGCTTTCTTT. This codes for CASSQQLSYPSLNTEAFF. This chain links TRBV3-1 with TRBJ1-1; D is ambiguous. The CDR3 spans 18 residues. CDR1 and CDR2 from the germline V gene are LGHDT and YNNKEL (reference sequence). With 2 bases removed from V and 0 bases from J, the gap between germline ends came to 19 bases.

About this clonotype: It may be a read error: a sequence one base away is much more abundant. This chain joins TRBV6-4 and TRBJ1-4; 8 bases map to TRBD1. Germline CDR1 is MRHNA and CDR2 is SNTAGT. V was pared by 8 bases and J by 3 bases, with 2 bases of the junction left unmatched. The CDR3 loop spans 13 amino acids. CDR3 protein: CASVRGPNEKLFF. CDR3 nucleotides: TGTGCCAGCGTCAGGGGGCCTAATGAAAAACTGTTTTTT.

The chain couples TRBV20-1 to TRBJ1-5, with D possibly TRBD1 on 6 matching bases. Germline loops: CDR1 DFQATT, CDR2 SNEGSKA (reference sequence). V lost 2 bases to trimming and J lost 0 bases, with 14 bases between them. The CDR3 totals 16 residues. The CDR3: CSARPGQLYSNQPQHF. Written as DNA, the CDR3 is TGCAGTGCTAGACCCGGACAGTTATATAGCAATCAGCCCCAGCATTTT.

Many counts were recorded for this clonotype. The chain joins TRBV27 to TRBJ2-3, with D possibly being TRBD2 (5 bases). CDR1 and CDR2 from the germline V gene are MNHEY and SMNVEV (reference sequence). V was clipped by 2 bases and J by 3 bases, with 9 bases between them. The CDR3 is 14 residues long. The CDR3 nucleotides are TGTGCCAGCAGTTTAGTGGGAGCTACAGATACGCAGTATTTT. Encoded protein: CASSLVGATDTQYF.

As to this clonotype: The junction differs from germline at one of its ends, possibly a read error. The chain carries TRBV14 and TRBJ2-7, with D tentatively TRBD1 or TRBD2 (5 bases each). The CDR3 covers 15 residues. CDR1 is SGHDN, CDR2 FVKESK, per germline. CDR3 DNA: TGTGCCAGCAGCCAAGAGGGCTGGGACCCCTATGAGCAGTACTTC. Protein sequence: CASSQEGWDPYEQYF.

The gene calls are TRBV6-1 and TRBJ1-5; TRBD1 matches at 7 bases. The ends lost 6 bases at V and 5 bases at J; junction bases unmatched: 7. The germline V gene has CDR1 MNHNS and CDR2 SASEGT. The CDR3 has 14 residues. The DNA of the CDR3 is TGTGCCAGCAGCCGGGACAGACGGGATCAGCCCCAGCATTTT. Encoded protein: CASSRDRRDQPQHF.

This clonotype was recorded a few times. The V gene is TRBV7-9, the J gene TRBJ1-2; D might be TRBD1 (6 bases). Trimming shortened V by 4 bases and J by 6 bases, and 12 bases separated the two germline ends. The CDR3 consists of 13 residues. Per germline, CDR1 SEHNR and CDR2 FQNEAQ (reference sequence). CDR3 nucleotides: TGTGCCAGCAGCTCAGACAGGATAAATGGCTACACCTTC. It translates to CASSSDRINGYTF.

The table lists this clonotype with many counts. The chain has TRBV3-1 and TRBJ2-3; D gene uncertain. The CDR3 runs 12 residues. The V end was cut by 1 base, the J end by 8 bases, with 7 bases between. Germline CDR1 reads LGHDT; CDR2 reads YNNKEL (reference sequence). The CDR3 region has the DNA TGTGCCAGCAGCCAAGGGGGTGGTACGCAGTATTTT. It codes for CASSQGGGTQYF.

This clonotype was observed a handful of times. The rearrangement joins TRBV2 to TRBJ2-2; D gene ambiguous. Germline assignment: CDR1 SNHLY and CDR2 FYNNEI. The length of the CDR3 is 12 residues. V gave up 7 bases and J gave up 3 bases, with 6 bases separating them. CDR3 sequence reads: CASKSYTGELFF. CDR3 nucleotides: TGTGCCAGCAAGTCCTACACCGGGGAGCTGTTTTTT.

This clonotype has at least ten counts. The chain is built from TRBV11-2 and TRBJ2-7; the match to TRBD2 covers 9 bases. Germline V gives CDR1 SGHAT, CDR2 FQNNGV. This CDR3 comprises 15 residues. V shed 5 bases and J 4 bases; nucleotides not matched to a gene: 9. The CDR3 DNA follows: TGTGCCAGCAGCCCGGTTAGCGGGAGTTGGTACGAGCAGTACTTC. Its translation is CASSPVSGSWYEQYF.

Only a few counts were recorded for this clonotype. This chain connects TRBV29-1 to TRBJ2-1; 10 bases fit TRBD2. CDR1 SQVTM and CDR2 ANQGSEA come from the germline V gene. V lost 4 bases and J lost 5; bases outside the gene matches: 8. The CDR3 extends over 15 amino acids. This chain's CDR3 is CSVVVSLAGDNEQFF. CDR3 nucleotide sequence: TGCAGCGTTGTAGTTAGCCTAGCGGGGGACAATGAGCAGTTCTTC.

This clonotype showed up many times. The chain uses TRBV2 and TRBJ2-5; possible D gene TRBD2, 5 bases. Trimming took off 5 bases at V and 4 bases at J, with 8 bases between the two ends. The CDR3 loop spans 12 amino acids. The germline V gene encodes CDR1 SNHLY and CDR2 FYNNEI. The CDR3 here is CASSTGIETQYF. The CDR3 DNA follows: TGTGCCAGCAGTACGGGGATAGAGACCCAGTACTTC. The variable domain in full, with the rest retrieved from reference TRBV2 and TRBJ2-5, is EPEVTQTPSHQVTQMGQEVILRCVPISNHLYFYWYRQILGQKVEFLVSFYNNEISEKSEIFDDQFSVERPDGSNFTLKIRSTKLEDSAMYFCASSTGIETQYFGPGTRLLVL.

This clonotype has ten or more counts. The chain employs TRBV6-1 and TRBJ2-7; the D gene is possibly TRBD2 (6 bases). Germline assignment: CDR1 MNHNS and CDR2 SASEGT. Trimming left V 6 bases short and J 4 bases short, with 16 bases between. The CDR3 spans 14 residues. CDR3 protein: CASRPGLGIYEQYF. Here the CDR3 DNA reads TGTGCCAGCAGGCCGGGACTGGGAATATACGAGCAGTACTTC.

The table lists this clonotype with many counts. V is TRBV28 and J is TRBJ1-5; 10 bases are a match to TRBD1. Germline loops: CDR1 MDHEN, CDR2 SYDVKM. V gave up 5 bases and J gave up 6 bases; unmatched junction bases: 4. The CDR3 runs to 14 residues. The CDR3 coding sequence is TGTGCCAGCAGTATCGGACAGGGGGGTCAGCCCCAGCATTTT. Its translation is CASSIGQGGQPQHF.